Listed here are 32 T cell receptor beta chains from one sample, sequenced in a study of blood T cell repertoires in COVID-19. The table came from immunoSEQ multiplex PCR; TCRdb's copy has only in-frame clones and leaves some out. The table shows 390,000 or so clones, with over 75% occurring only once. The source material was peripheral blood. The source is a woman under 40 with COVID-19, enrolled during active disease.

This chain uses TRBV27 with TRBJ2-7, with unresolved D. This CDR3 is 12 amino acids long. CDR1 and CDR2 from the germline V gene are MNHEY and SMNVEV (reference sequence). Deletions cut 0 bases from V and 4 bases from J, with 4 bases between. The CDR3: CASSLSRYEQYF. The CDR3 nucleotides are TGTGCCAGCAGTTTATCGCGGTACGAGCAGTACTTC.

The gene calls are TRBV6-5 and TRBJ2-7; TRBD1 matches at 7 bases. J gave up 6 bases and V 0 bases, and 8 bases lay outside the gene matches. The CDR3 consists of 15 residues. The V gene's germline CDR1 is MNHEY and CDR2 SVGAGI. The CDR3 loop reads CASSYSGQGVPEQYF. CDR3 nucleotides: TGTGCCAGCAGTTACTCTGGCCAGGGGGTTCCCGAGCAGTACTTC.

This clone appeared once. The chain uses TRBV28 and TRBJ1-5, with D possibly being TRBD1 (6 bases). V gave up 10 bases and J gave up 3 bases, with 19 bases separating them. In germline, CDR1 is MDHEN, CDR2 SYDVKM. This CDR3 region has 15 residues. The CDR3 here is CATNPEGGINQPQHF. For the CDR3, the DNA is TGTGCCACCAACCCGGAGGGGGGGATCAATCAGCCCCAGCATTTT.

The genes are TRBV28 and TRBJ1-6; perhaps TRBD1 as D (5 bases). Germline CDR1 and CDR2: MDHEN and SYDVKM. V lost 6 bases and J 4 bases, leaving 16 bases between the germline ends. The CDR3 spans 16 residues. The CDR3 bases are TGTGCCAGCAGCCCCGGAGGGGTTCCGTATAATTCACCCCTCCACTTT. It yields the protein CASSPGGVPYNSPLHF.

The rearrangement uses TRBV5-1 and TRBJ1-1; D not resolved. CDR1 SGHRS and CDR2 YFSETQ come from the germline V gene. Trimming shortened V by 0 bases and J by 6 bases, and 9 bases separated the two germline ends. The CDR3 consists of 13 residues. The CDR3 here is CASSLGGFSEAFF. The CDR3 DNA reads as TGCGCCAGCAGCTTGGGAGGATTCTCTGAAGCTTTCTTT.

The rearrangement joins TRBV7-2 to TRBJ2-3; D remains ambiguous. V gave up 1 base and J gave up 2 bases, with 7 bases separating them. Germline V CDR1 and CDR2: SGHTA, FQGNSA. The CDR3 has 14 residues. The CDR3 reads CASSLELYTDTQYF. DNA for the CDR3: TGTGCCAGCAGCTTAGAACTGTACACAGATACGCAGTATTTT.

As regards this clone: Other nucleotide sequences from this sample produce the same CDR3. The CDR3 nucleotides read TGCGCCAGCAGCTCGGGGGGCCACGGCTACACCTTC. Its protein is CASSSGGHGYTF. The gene calls are TRBV5-1 and TRBJ1-2, with D possibly TRBD1 on 6 matching bases. Germline values: CDR1 SGHRS, CDR2 YFSETQ. Trimming cost V 3 bases and J 8 bases, with 11 bases left between them. The CDR3 extends over 12 amino acids.

The chain couples TRBV5-1 to TRBJ1-2; D not certain. Per the germline V gene, CDR1 is SGHRS and CDR2 is YFSETQ. CDR3 length: 16 residues. Trimming shortened V by 0 bases and J by 2 bases, and 14 bases separated the two germline ends. The DNA for the CDR3 is TGCGCCAGCAGCTTGGAGGGAGACGGAACAAACTATGGCTACACCTTC. Residues: CASSLEGDGTNYGYTF.

As for this clone: Germline and junction disagree at one end, which may indicate a read error. The gene calls are TRBV5-1 and TRBJ2-5, with 12 bases fitting TRBD2. The CDR3 consists of 16 residues. The germline V gene has CDR1 SGHRS and CDR2 YFSETQ. The CDR3 reads CASSFRLAGDQETQYF. DNA for the CDR3: TGCGCCAGCAGCTTCAGACTAGCGGGAGACCAGGAGACCCAGTACTTC.

The chain employs TRBV7-2 and TRBJ1-2; a possible D gene is TRBD1 (6 bases). Germline V CDR1 and CDR2: SGHTA, FQGNSA. The CDR3 sequence is 15 residues long. Trimming removed 5 bases from V and 4 bases from J, with 17 bases in between. In DNA form, the CDR3 reads TGTGCCAGCAGCCCCCGGACAGAGTCGGGCTATGGCTACACCTTC. Residues: CASSPRTESGYGYTF.

V usage is TRBV2 and J usage is TRBJ2-1, with 10 bases identical to TRBD2. The CDR3 contains 15 residues. V was pared by 8 bases and J by 2 bases, with 6 bases of the junction left unmatched. The germline gives CDR1 SNHLY, CDR2 FYNNEI. Here the CDR3 reads CASVQLAGPYNEQFF. CDR3 nucleotides: TGTGCCAGCGTTCAACTAGCGGGGCCCTACAATGAGCAGTTCTTC.

A remark on this clone: The same CDR3 arises from other DNA sequences in this sample as well. The DNA of the CDR3 is TGTGCCAGCAGCGTAGGTACTAGCGGCTACGAGCAGTACTTC. Amino acids: CASSVGTSGYEQYF. The chain couples TRBV9 to TRBJ2-7; 8 nucleotides match TRBD2. Looked up from germline, CDR1 is SGDLS and CDR2 is YYNGEE. The CDR3 consists of 14 residues. The junction had 2 bases not matched to a gene; V was cut back by 0 bases and J by 3 bases.

The rearrangement joins TRBV12-3 or TRBV12-4 to TRBJ2-1; a weak D match, TRBD1 (6 bases). CDR3 size: 11 residues. V was trimmed by 6 bases and J by 7 bases, leaving 7 bases between them. The CDR3 here is CASSRGNEQFF. In DNA form, the CDR3 reads TGTGCCAGCAGCAGGGGTAATGAGCAGTTCTTC.

This chain connects TRBV6-5 to TRBJ2-7; D possibly corresponds to TRBD1 (7 bases). Trimming cost V 6 bases and J 4 bases, with 19 bases left between them. The CDR3 sequence is 15 residues long. Germline values: CDR1 MNHEY, CDR2 SVGAGI. CDR3 region: CASRKQGGGEYEQYF. The CDR3 nucleotides read TGTGCCAGCAGGAAACAAGGAGGGGGCGAGTACGAGCAGTACTTC.

This chain connects TRBV5-1 to TRBJ2-5, with 7 bases fitting TRBD1. Germline trimming cut 4 bases from V and 9 bases from J; bases unmatched to any gene: 12. The germline gives CDR1 SGHRS, CDR2 YFSETQ. The CDR3 contains 14 residues. The CDR3 region has the DNA TGCGCCAGCAGCACCGGGACAGACGGAATCGCCCAGTACTTC. Residues: CASSTGTDGIAQYF.

This clone was recorded once. The genes are TRBV15 and TRBJ2-1; D unresolved. CDR3 length: 15 residues. Trimming stripped 0 bases from V and 6 bases from J, with 12 bases between. The germline gives CDR1 LNHNV, CDR2 YYDKDF (reference sequence). The CDR3 loop is CATSRDRSRGNEQFF. The CDR3, as DNA: TGTGCCACCAGCAGAGATCGCTCCCGAGGCAATGAGCAGTTCTTC. Filled out from reference TRBV15 and TRBJ2-1, the complete variable domain reads DAMVIQNPRYQVTQFGKPVTLSCSQTLNHNVMYWYQQKSSQAPKLLFHYYDKDFNNEADTPDNFQSRRPNTSFCFLDIRSPGLGDTAMYLCATSRDRSRGNEQFFGPGTRLTVL.

The rearrangement joins TRBV13 to TRBJ2-3, with D perhaps TRBD2 (5 bases). The CDR3 sequence is 15 residues long. From germline, CDR1 is PRHDT and CDR2 FYEKMQ (reference sequence). The germline V and J ends were trimmed by 4 bases and 0 bases, with 11 bases remaining between them. The CDR3 sequence: CASSYRGTSTDTQYF. In nucleotides, the CDR3 is TGTGCCAGCAGCTACCGGGGTACCAGCACAGATACGCAGTATTTT.

A word on this clone: The same CDR3 also results from other DNA sequences found in this sample. This chain uses TRBV29-1 with TRBJ2-7; 7 bases agree with TRBD1. J was trimmed by 4 bases and V by 4 bases; bases with no gene match: 7. The germline V gene has CDR1 SQVTM and CDR2 ANQGSEA. The CDR3 has 13 amino acids. CDR3: CSVGGQGVYEQYF. CDR3 nucleotide sequence: TGCAGCGTTGGGGGGCAGGGGGTATACGAGCAGTACTTC.

This chain links TRBV19 with TRBJ1-6; D uncertain. The V end lost 5 bases, the J end lost 5 bases, and 10 bases lay between the germline ends. Germline lookup yields CDR1 LNHDA and CDR2 SQIVND (reference sequence). The CDR3 length is 14 residues. Written as DNA, the CDR3 is TGTGCCAGTAGTCTTGGCACCGATAATTCACCCCTCCACTTT. Its protein is CASSLGTDNSPLHF.

The rearrangement joins TRBV19 to TRBJ2-7; 11 positions match TRBD2. V lost 3 bases, J lost 5 bases, and 6 bases stayed unmatched. Germline loops: CDR1 LNHDA, CDR2 SQIVND (reference sequence). The CDR3 is 15 amino acids. The CDR3 protein is CASSIRSGRGNEQYF. The CDR3 nucleotides are TGTGCCAGTAGTATCCGTAGCGGGAGGGGGAACGAGCAGTACTTC.

The genes are TRBV27 and TRBJ2-7, with TRBD1 matching over 8 bases. The junction had 7 bases not matched to a gene; V was cut back by 6 bases and J by 0 bases. The CDR3 is made up of 15 amino acids. Looked up from germline, CDR1 is MNHEY and CDR2 is SMNVEV (reference sequence). The CDR3 here is CASSPTGGFSYEQYF. Written as DNA, the CDR3 is TGTGCCAGCAGCCCTACAGGGGGATTCTCCTACGAGCAGTACTTC.

J is TRBJ1-1 and V is TRBV4-3, with TRBD1 identical over 9 bases. This CDR3 is 14 amino acids long. Looked up from germline, CDR1 is LGHNA and CDR2 is YSLEER. The J segment lost 11 bases and the V segment lost 2 bases, leaving 9 bases of the junction unmatched. CDR3 coding DNA: TGCGCCAGCAGCCAAACCGGGACAGGGATGGAGGCTTTCTTT. It codes for CASSQTGTGMEAFF.

This rearrangement joins TRBV5-1 to TRBJ2-5; TRBD2 aligns across 8 bases. The V segment lost 7 bases and the J segment 5 bases; nucleotides outside the gene matches: 7. Germline V gene sequence: CDR1 SGHRS, CDR2 YFSETQ. This CDR3 has 13 amino acids. CDR3: CASSPGGGETQYF. In DNA form, the CDR3 reads TGCGCCAGCTCCCCGGGAGGGGGGGAGACCCAGTACTTC. The full variable domain, in which reference TRBV5-1 and TRBJ2-5 provide the parts outside the CDR3, is KAGVTQTPRYLIKTRGQQVTLSCSPISGHRSVSWYQQTPGQGLQFLFEYFSETQRNKGNFPGRFSGRQFSNSRSEMNVSTLELGDSALYLCASSPGGGETQYFGPGTRLLVL.

This clone was seen once. The chain employs TRBV7-9 and TRBJ2-1; 11 bases map to TRBD2. J was trimmed by 7 bases and V by 5 bases; bases with no gene match: 7. CDR1 and CDR2 from the germline V gene are SEHNR and FQNEAQ (reference sequence). There are 15 residues in the CDR3. CDR3: CASSRLAGQGNEQFF. In DNA form, the CDR3 reads TGTGCCAGCAGCCGACTAGCGGGACAAGGGAATGAGCAGTTCTTC.

The CDR3 DNA reads as TGTGCCAGCAGCGCCGGGACTAGCGGGCATCGATACGAGCAGTACTTC. It yields the protein CASSAGTSGHRYEQYF. The chain has TRBV7-8 and TRBJ2-7, with TRBD2 matching over 12 bases. With V trimmed by 5 bases and J by 4 bases, 9 bases remained unmatched. The V gene's germline CDR1 is SGHVS and CDR2 FQNEAQ. The CDR3 runs to 16 residues. Drawing the rest from reference TRBV7-8 and TRBJ2-7, the complete variable domain is GAGVSQSPRYKVAKRGQDVALRCDPISGHVSLFWYQQALGQGPEFLTYFQNEAQLDKSGLPSDRFFAERPEGSVSTLKIQRTQQEDSAVYLCASSAGTSGHRYEQYFGPGTRLTVT.

The chain carries TRBV6-1 and TRBJ2-7; 12 positions agree with TRBD2. V shed 7 bases and J 4 bases; nucleotides not matched to a gene: 8. The CDR3 consists of 15 residues. Germline-derived CDR1 and CDR2 are MNHNS and SASEGT. CDR3 DNA sequence: TGTGCCAGCATTCAAACTAGCGGGAGGAAGTACGAGCAGTACTTC. It encodes CASIQTSGRKYEQYF.

CDR3 coding DNA: TGTGCCAGCTCACCAGACAGGCGGAATTCACCCCTCCACTTT. This codes for CASSPDRRNSPLHF. This chain links TRBV18 with TRBJ1-6; perhaps TRBD1 as D (6 bases). CDR1 and CDR2 from the germline V gene are KGHSH and LQKENI. The CDR3 length is 14 residues. V gave up 2 bases and J gave up 7 bases, with 9 bases separating them.

V gene TRBV5-1 combines with J gene TRBJ2-3; TRBD2 might be the D (6 bases). Germline assignment: CDR1 SGHRS and CDR2 YFSETQ. The CDR3 consists of 16 residues. V lost 2 bases, J lost 1 base, and 14 bases lay in between. The CDR3 coding sequence is TGCGCCAGCAGCTTCAATGACGGGAGTGGCACAGATACGCAGTATTTT. Translation: CASSFNDGSGTDTQYF.

The CDR3 nucleotides are TGTGCCAGCAGTCGCATCCGACAGTCCCGGGAGACCCAGTACTTC. Translating it yields CASSRIRQSRETQYF. The chain links TRBV6-5 to TRBJ2-5; perhaps TRBD1 as D (5 bases). The CDR3 totals 15 residues. Germline values: CDR1 MNHEY, CDR2 SVGAGI. V shed 5 bases and J shed 5 bases, with 18 bases lying between them.

The rearrangement uses TRBV27 and TRBJ1-2; 9 bases align to TRBD1. CDR3 length: 17 amino acids. The V segment lost 8 bases and the J segment 3 bases; nucleotides outside the gene matches: 16. Germline values: CDR1 MNHEY, CDR2 SMNVEV (reference sequence). The CDR3 region is CASGPGTGQWVDYGYTF. Written as DNA, the CDR3 is TGTGCCAGCGGGCCCGGGACAGGGCAATGGGTTGACTATGGCTACACCTTC.

The rearrangement links TRBV9 to TRBJ2-1, with 7 bases lining up with TRBD2. CDR3 length: 18 amino acids. With V trimmed by 3 bases and J by 1 base, 13 bases remained unmatched. CDR1 is SGDLS, CDR2 YYNGEE, per germline. CDR3: CASSASSGRARSYNEQFF. The CDR3 region has the DNA TGTGCCAGCAGCGCATCCTCAGGGAGGGCCAGGTCCTACAATGAGCAGTTCTTC.

The rearrangement links TRBV7-3 to TRBJ2-1; TRBD2 agrees at 8 bases. Trimming took 5 bases from V and 5 from J; bases not matched to a gene: 8. Germline V CDR1 and CDR2: SGHTA, FQGTGA. The CDR3 is made up of 15 amino acids. The CDR3: CASSLPGLGNNEQFF. As DNA, the CDR3 is TGTGCCAGCAGCCTTCCGGGACTAGGAAACAATGAGCAGTTCTTC.